The present entry profiles one T cell receptor beta chain with its context. The antigen is unknown. This sample was included in a study of cytomegalovirus exposure and HLA in healthy donors. Study-wide background: Earlier findings included about 120 million unique TCR beta sequences obtained from approximately 170 million T cells. The study's findings and limits: Versus the approximately 700-donor mean, an Asian-associated ancestry cluster reportedly showed fewer N-insertions in a later analysis. Among TCR beta chains of equal frequency, HLA-associated ones were more clonally expanded in a later analysis. Segments of the TCR beta V type were, in most cases, productive about 87% or about 30% of the time in an earlier analysis.

The PCR employed 60 Vbeta primers together with 13 Jbeta primers. This table comes from immunoSEQ multiplex PCR, and its TCRdb copy is limited to in-frame clones, with some not included. The repertoire holds 130,000 to 150,000 clones, over 65% seen once, with roughly 2.9% in the top ten. Input material: PBMCs. The receptor was isolated from a female donor in good health and CMV-seronegative.

In DNA form, the CDR3 reads TGTGCCAGCAGCTCAGATAGCGGGTTCAGAAACACTGAAGCTTTCTTT. This gives the protein CASSSDSGFRNTEAFF. V gene TRBV7-2 combines with J gene TRBJ1-1; no clear D. Germline CDR1 and CDR2: SGHTA and FQGNSA. This CDR3 has 16 amino acids. The V end lost 4 bases, the J end lost 2 bases, and 17 bases lay between the germline ends.